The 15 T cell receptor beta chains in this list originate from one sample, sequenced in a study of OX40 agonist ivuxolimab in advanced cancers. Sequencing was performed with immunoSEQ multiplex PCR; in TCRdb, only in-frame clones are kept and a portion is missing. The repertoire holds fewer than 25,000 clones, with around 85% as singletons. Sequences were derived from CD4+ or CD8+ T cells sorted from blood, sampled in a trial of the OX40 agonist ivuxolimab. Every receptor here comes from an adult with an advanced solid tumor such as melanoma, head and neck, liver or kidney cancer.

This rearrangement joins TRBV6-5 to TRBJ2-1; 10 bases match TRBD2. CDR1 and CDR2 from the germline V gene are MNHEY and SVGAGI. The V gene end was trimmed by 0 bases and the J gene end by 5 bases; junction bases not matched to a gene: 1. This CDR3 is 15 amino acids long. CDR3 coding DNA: TGTGCCAGCAGTTACTCGACTAGCGGGCACAATGAGCAGTTCTTC. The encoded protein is CASSYSTSGHNEQFF.

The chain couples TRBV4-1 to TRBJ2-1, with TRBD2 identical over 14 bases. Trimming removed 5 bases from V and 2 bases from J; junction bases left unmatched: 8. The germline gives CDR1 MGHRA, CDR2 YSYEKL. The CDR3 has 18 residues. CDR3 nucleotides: TGCGCCAGCAGCTCCCGGGGGACTAGCGGGGGCCCCTACAATGAGCAGTTCTTC. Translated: CASSSRGTSGGPYNEQFF.

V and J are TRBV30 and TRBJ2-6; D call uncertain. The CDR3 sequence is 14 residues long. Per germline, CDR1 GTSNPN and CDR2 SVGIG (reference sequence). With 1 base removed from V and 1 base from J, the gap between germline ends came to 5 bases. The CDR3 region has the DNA TGTGCCTGGAGTGCCGGGTCTGGGGCCAACGTCCTGACTTTC. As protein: CAWSAGSGANVLTF.

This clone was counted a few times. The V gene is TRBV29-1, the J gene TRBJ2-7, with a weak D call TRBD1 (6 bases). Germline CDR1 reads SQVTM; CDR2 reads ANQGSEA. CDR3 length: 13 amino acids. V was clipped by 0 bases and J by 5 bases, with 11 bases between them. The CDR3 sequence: CSVEDGGSDEQYF. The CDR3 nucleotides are TGCAGCGTTGAAGATGGGGGCAGCGACGAGCAGTACTTC.

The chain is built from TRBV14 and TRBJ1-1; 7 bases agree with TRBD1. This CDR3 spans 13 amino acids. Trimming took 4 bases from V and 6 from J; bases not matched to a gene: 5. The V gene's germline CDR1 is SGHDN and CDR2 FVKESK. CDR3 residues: CASSPTGVPEAFF. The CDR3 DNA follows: TGTGCCAGCAGCCCTACAGGGGTTCCTGAAGCTTTCTTT.

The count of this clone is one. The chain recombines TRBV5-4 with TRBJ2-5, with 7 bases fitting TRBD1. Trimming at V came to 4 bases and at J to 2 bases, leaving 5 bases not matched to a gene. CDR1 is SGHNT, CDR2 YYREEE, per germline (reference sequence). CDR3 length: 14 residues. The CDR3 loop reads CASSPTGIQETQYF. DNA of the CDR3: TGTGCCAGCAGCCCGACAGGGATACAAGAGACCCAGTACTTC.

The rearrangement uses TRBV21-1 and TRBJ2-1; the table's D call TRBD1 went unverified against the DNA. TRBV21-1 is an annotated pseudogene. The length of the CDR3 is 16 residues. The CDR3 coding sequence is TGTGCCAGCAGCAAATTATTGGGACAGGGGTTCCATGAGCAGTTCTTC. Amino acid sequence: CASSKLLGQGFHEQFF.

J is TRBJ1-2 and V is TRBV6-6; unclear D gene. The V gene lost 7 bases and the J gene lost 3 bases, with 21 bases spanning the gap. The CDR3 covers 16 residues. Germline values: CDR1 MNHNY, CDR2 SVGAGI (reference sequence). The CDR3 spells CASTDPVVDLDYGYTF. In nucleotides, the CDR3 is TGTGCCAGCACCGACCCCGTCGTGGACCTTGACTATGGCTACACCTTC.

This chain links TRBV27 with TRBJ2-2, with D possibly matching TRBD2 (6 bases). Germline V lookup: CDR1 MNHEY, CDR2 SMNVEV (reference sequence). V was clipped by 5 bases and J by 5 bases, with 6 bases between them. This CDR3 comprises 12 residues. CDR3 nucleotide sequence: TGTGCCAGCAGTGGGGGGACCGGGGAGCTGTTTTTT. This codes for CASSGGTGELFF.

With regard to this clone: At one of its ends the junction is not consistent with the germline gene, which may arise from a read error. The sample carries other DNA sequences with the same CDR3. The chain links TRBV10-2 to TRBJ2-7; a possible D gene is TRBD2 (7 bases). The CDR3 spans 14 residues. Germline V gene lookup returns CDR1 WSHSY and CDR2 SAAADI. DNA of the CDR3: TGTGCCAGCAGTTACGGAGGGGGGGGCTACGAGCAGTACTTC. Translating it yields CASSYGGGGYEQYF.

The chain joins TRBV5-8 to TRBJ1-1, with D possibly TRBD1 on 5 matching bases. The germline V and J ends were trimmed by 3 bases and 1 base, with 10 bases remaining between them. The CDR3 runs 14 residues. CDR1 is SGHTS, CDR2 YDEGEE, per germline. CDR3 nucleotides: TGTGCCAGCAGCTGGGGACGGCCGAACACTGAAGCTTTCTTT. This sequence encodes CASSWGRPNTEAFF.

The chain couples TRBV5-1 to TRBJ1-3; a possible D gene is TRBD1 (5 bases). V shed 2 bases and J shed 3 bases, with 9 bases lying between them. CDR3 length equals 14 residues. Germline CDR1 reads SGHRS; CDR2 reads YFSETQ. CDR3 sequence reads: CASSFQGIGNTIYF. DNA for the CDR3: TGCGCCAGCAGCTTCCAGGGTATTGGAAACACCATATATTTT.

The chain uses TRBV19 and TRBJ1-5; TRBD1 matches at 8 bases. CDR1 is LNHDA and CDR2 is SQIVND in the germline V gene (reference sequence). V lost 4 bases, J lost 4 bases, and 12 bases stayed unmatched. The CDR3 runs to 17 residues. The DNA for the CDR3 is TGTGCCAGTAGTAACCCCGGACAGGGAGAAGGGAATCAGCCCCAGCATTTT. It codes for CASSNPGQGEGNQPQHF.

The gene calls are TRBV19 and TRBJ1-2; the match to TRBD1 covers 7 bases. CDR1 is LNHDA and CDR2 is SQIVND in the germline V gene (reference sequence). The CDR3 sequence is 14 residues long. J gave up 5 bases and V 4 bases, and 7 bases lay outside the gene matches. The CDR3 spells CASSTLTGWYGYTF. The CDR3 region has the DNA TGTGCCAGTAGTACCTTGACAGGGTGGTATGGCTACACCTTC.

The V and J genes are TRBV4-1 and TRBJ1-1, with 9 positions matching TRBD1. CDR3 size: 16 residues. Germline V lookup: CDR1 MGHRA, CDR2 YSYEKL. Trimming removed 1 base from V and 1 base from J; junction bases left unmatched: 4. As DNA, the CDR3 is TGCGCCAGCAGCCAAGTGCCGGGACAGGGGAACACTGAAGCTTTCTTT. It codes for CASSQVPGQGNTEAFF.